This T cell receptor beta chain stems from a study of tumor-infiltrating lymphocytes in primary liver carcinoma. The study co-extracted DNA and RNA from 20-30 mg of unsorted bulk tissue. Donors underwent surgery for histopathologically diagnosed primary liver carcinoma. Patients in the cohort were treatment-naive and living with chronic HBV infection. Total RNA (roughly 0.45 ug) served as template for TCR beta cDNA synthesis primed by a constant-region primer. Library construction for TCR beta comprised three nested multiplex PCR rounds performed with slightly modified ARM-PCR. In the first two PCR rounds, TRBV1-TRBV30 forward primers were paired with a C-beta reverse primer, and each round lasted roughly 10 cycles. A single record per CDR3 protein comes from TCRdb applying MiXCR to the multiplex PCR reads. Altogether approximately 46,000 distinct CDR3 sequences are present, 60% to 80% being singletons, with the ten largest covering around 41%.

Germline V gene lookup returns CDR1 LGHNT and CDR2 FRNRAP. This CDR3 is 14 amino acids long. Broader study findings: Tumors had a significantly higher top-250-clone fraction than blood (p = 0.039). Pairs of tumor regions overlapped more than tumor-adjacent and tumor-blood pairs did.

To note about this clonotype: Its antigen is undetermined. One end of the junction does not line up with germline, which may come from a read error.

The clonotype originates from a woman in her 30s with primary liver carcinoma and hepatitis B virus infection. Sequenced material: tumor-adjacent normal liver tissue. This chain uses TRBV12-5 with TRBJ1-3; a weak D match, TRBD1 (5 bases). CDR3 coding DNA: TGTGTTAGCGGTGGGGGAATCTCTGGTAACACCATATATTTT. As protein: CVSGGGISGNTIYF.